What follows are 23 T cell receptor beta chains derived from one specimen sequenced in a study of regulatory dendritic cells for organ transplantation. Sequencing was performed with immunoSEQ multiplex PCR; in TCRdb, only in-frame clones are kept and a portion is missing. The repertoire holds 9,500 to 15,000 clones, 75% to 80% seen once, with roughly 0.98% in the top ten. Their target antigens are unknown. Allogeneic regulatory or mature dendritic cells were co-cultured for roughly five days with CFSE-labeled sorted T cells at 1:10. The sequenced material came from naive CD8+ T cells from blood cultured with regulatory dendritic cells. Noted subset: CD45RA+ naive T cells. These receptors were taken from a human donor in good health.

This clone is medium-sized (0.01 to 0.1%) by share. This chain links TRBV7-9 with TRBJ2-7, with D possibly matching TRBD2 (5 bases). The CDR3 sequence is 15 residues long. CDR1 is SEHNR, CDR2 FQNEAQ, per germline (reference sequence). The V end lost 1 base, the J end lost 1 base, and 11 bases lay between the germline ends. The chain's CDR3 is CASSLVATGSYEQYF. In nucleotides, the CDR3 is TGTGCCAGCAGCTTAGTAGCGACGGGATCCTACGAGCAGTACTTC.

The chain employs TRBV18 and TRBJ1-6; 10 nucleotides match TRBD1. The CDR3 totals 15 residues. The J segment lost 11 bases and the V segment lost 3 bases, leaving 7 bases of the junction unmatched. Germline V gene sequence: CDR1 KGHSH, CDR2 LQKENI. CDR3 bases: TGTGCCAGCTCACCCGACAGGGGGCTATTGACACCCCTCCACTTT. Amino acid sequence: CASSPDRGLLTPLHF.

The CDR3 DNA reads as TGTGCCAGCAGTTACCCCGGGAGCACTGAAGCTTTCTTT. It codes for CASSYPGSTEAFF. The chain links TRBV6-6 to TRBJ1-1; D not resolved. The V end lost 2 bases, the J end lost 4 bases, and 8 bases lay between the germline ends. Germline V lookup: CDR1 MNHNY, CDR2 SVGAGI (reference sequence). The CDR3 is made up of 13 amino acids.

This clone was counted a single time. This chain links TRBV29-1 with TRBJ1-1; the D gene is possibly TRBD1 (5 bases). The CDR3 runs 10 residues. CDR1 and CDR2 (germline): SQVTM, ANQGSEA. The CDR3 DNA reads as TGCGCGGGGGTGGACACTGAAGCTTTCTTT. Amino acid sequence: CAGVDTEAFF. Drawing the rest from reference TRBV29-1 and TRBJ1-1, the complete variable domain is SAVISQKPSRDICQRGTSLTIQCQVDSQVTMMFWYRQQPGQSLTLIATANQGSEATYESGFVIDKFPISRPNLTFSTLTVSNMSPEDSSIYLCAGVDTEAFFGQGTRLTVV.

V and J are TRBV5-6 and TRBJ1-5; 10 bases are a match to TRBD1. Trimming removed 2 bases from V and 6 bases from J; junction bases left unmatched: 5. The CDR3 contains 15 residues. CDR1 and CDR2 from the germline V gene are SGHDT and YYEEEE. CDR3 in DNA: TGTGCCAGCAGCTTCGGACAGGGGGGCGGTCAGCCCCAGCATTTT. Its protein product is CASSFGQGGGQPQHF. Filled out from reference TRBV5-6 and TRBJ1-5, the complete variable domain reads DAGVTQSPTHLIKTRGQQVTLRCSPKSGHDTVSWYQQALGQGPQFIFQYYEEEERQRGNFPDRFSGHQFPNYSSELNVNALLLGDSALYLCASSFGQGGGQPQHFGDGTRLSIL.

The CDR3 DNA is TGTGCCAGCAGCTCGACAGGGTTAGGACTCGAGCAGTACTTC. This sequence encodes CASSSTGLGLEQYF. The chain is built from TRBV7-2 and TRBJ2-7; 7 bases align to TRBD1. The CDR3 loop spans 14 amino acids. The junction had 9 bases not matched to a gene; V was cut back by 4 bases and J by 6 bases. Germline CDR1 and CDR2: SGHTA and FQGNSA.

The chain has TRBV16 and TRBJ1-2; D ambiguous. V was clipped by 1 base and J by 2 bases, with 11 bases between them. The CDR3 covers 15 residues. Germline assignment: CDR1 KGHSY and CDR2 FQNENV. The CDR3 here is CASSQWVNSNYGYTF. The CDR3 DNA reads TGTGCCAGCAGCCAATGGGTTAACAGCAACTATGGCTACACCTTC.

This clone was observed a single time. V and J are TRBV9 and TRBJ2-3; D gene ambiguous. V lost 3 bases and J 0 bases, leaving 11 bases between the germline ends. CDR3 length: 15 residues. Looked up from germline, CDR1 is SGDLS and CDR2 is YYNGEE. The CDR3 spells CASSAYLSSTDTQYF. Written as DNA, the CDR3 is TGTGCCAGCAGCGCCTACCTTTCTAGCACAGATACGCAGTATTTT.

J is TRBJ2-1 and V is TRBV6-1; 10 bases agree with TRBD1. Germline values: CDR1 MNHNS, CDR2 SASEGT. This CDR3 is 14 amino acids long. V gave up 6 bases and J gave up 8 bases; unmatched junction bases: 7. CDR3: CASRGTGAGDEQFF. The CDR3 nucleotides read TGTGCCAGCAGAGGGACAGGGGCCGGGGATGAGCAGTTCTTC.

The V call is TRBV29-1, the J call TRBJ1-4; D perhaps matches TRBD1 (5 bases). Germline lookup yields CDR1 SQVTM and CDR2 ANQGSEA. Trimming removed 1 base at V and 7 bases at J, with 13 bases between. This CDR3 has 14 amino acids. This CDR3 reads CSVEVARDREKLFF. For the CDR3, the DNA is TGCAGCGTTGAAGTGGCCAGGGATCGTGAAAAACTGTTTTTT.

J is TRBJ2-2 and V is TRBV25-1; tentative D call: TRBD1 (6 bases). Germline V gene data show CDR1 as MGHDK and CDR2 as SYGVNS. Trimming left V 4 bases short and J 5 bases short, with 8 bases between. CDR3 length: 13 amino acids. The CDR3 DNA is TGTGCCAGCAGTGCCAGGGGTACCGGGGAGCTGTTTTTT. Residues: CASSARGTGELFF.

The J gene is TRBJ2-7, the V gene TRBV7-9; no clear D gene. V lost 5 bases to trimming and J lost 1 base, with 15 bases between them. Germline V gene lookup returns CDR1 SEHNR and CDR2 FQNEAQ (reference sequence). The CDR3 runs 15 residues. This CDR3 reads CASSPTADISYEQYF. Here the CDR3 DNA reads TGTGCCAGCAGCCCAACTGCCGACATTTCCTACGAGCAGTACTTC.

This chain connects TRBV5-1 to TRBJ1-1; D possibly corresponds to TRBD1 (5 bases). Germline V gene sequence: CDR1 SGHRS, CDR2 YFSETQ. This CDR3 spans 14 amino acids. V was clipped by 0 bases and J by 0 bases, with 6 bases between them. The CDR3 protein is CASSLVGLNTEAFF. CDR3 DNA: TGCGCCAGCAGCTTGGTGGGGCTGAACACTGAAGCTTTCTTT.

The CDR3, as DNA: TGTGCCAGCAGTTATCTAGCGGGGGTGGGGAATGAGCAGTTCTTC. The encoded protein is CASSYLAGVGNEQFF. The J gene is TRBJ2-1, the V gene TRBV6-6; 10 bases map to TRBD2. V was pared by 3 bases and J by 7 bases, with 6 bases of the junction left unmatched. The CDR3 is 15 amino acids. Per the germline V gene, CDR1 is MNHNY and CDR2 is SVGAGI (reference sequence).

The rearrangement links TRBV7-8 to TRBJ1-5, with TRBD1 matching 8 bases. The trim removed 6 bases at V and 4 bases at J, leaving 8 bases unmatched. CDR1 is SGHVS, CDR2 FQNEAQ, per germline. The CDR3 runs 15 residues. The DNA of the CDR3 is TGTGCCAGCAGTATCCTCACAGGGGGGAATCAGCCCCAGCATTTT. Its protein product is CASSILTGGNQPQHF.

This chain connects TRBV19 to TRBJ1-2; 7 bases map to TRBD1. This CDR3 comprises 13 residues. The germline V gene encodes CDR1 LNHDA and CDR2 SQIVND (reference sequence). With 7 bases clipped from V and 7 bases from J, the junction kept 9 bases outside the gene matches. The CDR3, as DNA: TGTGCCAGTAATGCAAGGGGGCAGGTTGGCTACACCTTC. Encoded protein: CASNARGQVGYTF.

V usage is TRBV7-6 and J usage is TRBJ2-7; TRBD1 matches 7 bases. This CDR3 region has 17 residues. J was trimmed by 7 bases and V by 2 bases; bases with no gene match: 17. Germline assignment: CDR1 SGHVS and CDR2 FNYEAQ. CDR3 loop: CASSLTLRDSRLSEQYF. CDR3 nucleotides: TGTGCCAGCAGCTTAACCCTCCGGGACAGCCGACTCTCGGAGCAGTACTTC.

V and J are TRBV5-6 and TRBJ1-1; the D is unclear. This CDR3 is 13 amino acids long. Germline lookup yields CDR1 SGHDT and CDR2 YYEEEE. V lost 1 base to trimming and J lost 2 bases, with 6 bases between them. In DNA, the CDR3 is TGTGCCAGCAGCTTGCCAGGAAACACTGAAGCTTTCTTT. It specifies CASSLPGNTEAFF.

The V call is TRBV9, the J call TRBJ2-1; 8 nucleotides align to TRBD2. The CDR3 length is 16 residues. The V segment lost 5 bases and the J segment 6 bases; nucleotides outside the gene matches: 13. Looked up from germline, CDR1 is SGDLS and CDR2 is YYNGEE. CDR3 region: CASRPGGGGGRNEQFF. The CDR3 region has the DNA TGTGCCAGCAGACCCGGGGGGGGCGGGGGTCGCAATGAGCAGTTCTTC.

The V and J genes are TRBV7-9 and TRBJ1-4; the D is unclear. The V end was cut by 6 bases, the J end by 6 bases, with 5 bases between. The length of the CDR3 is 11 residues. Germline CDR1 reads SEHNR; CDR2 reads FQNEAQ (reference sequence). CDR3 sequence reads: CASRGDEKLFF. DNA of the CDR3: TGTGCCAGCAGGGGAGATGAAAAACTGTTTTTT.

The chain carries TRBV9 and TRBJ1-3; TRBD1 matches at 10 bases. Germline V CDR1 and CDR2: SGDLS, YYNGEE. This CDR3 has 17 amino acids. V was pared by 2 bases and J by 2 bases, with 7 bases of the junction left unmatched. The chain's CDR3 is CASSVRDRGRPGNTIYF. The CDR3 coding sequence is TGTGCCAGCAGCGTTCGGGACAGGGGACGTCCTGGAAACACCATATATTTT.

V is TRBV10-3 and J is TRBJ2-3; the match to TRBD2 covers 14 bases. This CDR3 has 17 amino acids. J lost 0 bases, V lost 6 bases, and 5 bases had no gene match. The germline V gene has CDR1 ENHRY and CDR2 SYGVKD. CDR3 sequence (DNA): TGTGCCATCAGCGCACGGACTAGCGGGGGGAGCACAGATACGCAGTATTTT. This gives the protein CAISARTSGGSTDTQYF.

The chain combines TRBV7-8 with TRBJ2-5; 7 bases match TRBD1. The end of the DNA is better explained by TRBJ2-7, so the J call may be wrong. The CDR3 is 15 amino acids. The germline V gene has CDR1 SGHVS and CDR2 FQNEAQ. This CDR3 reads CASSYRGQSSYEQYF. The CDR3 nucleotides are TGTGCCAGCAGCTACAGGGGACAAAGCTCCTACGAGCAGTACTTC.